The 10 T cell receptor beta chains below come from one sample, sequenced in a study of immune evolution from preneoplasia to lung adenocarcinoma. Assay used: immunoSEQ multiplex PCR; TCRdb lists only in-frame clones, some missing. The sample shows more than 3,500 clones, over 75% of them seen only once. The source material was FFPE lung adenocarcinoma in situ tissue. Receptors were obtained from a person aged 70 to 85 with lung adenocarcinoma.

This chain connects TRBV9 to TRBJ2-2; D might be TRBD1 or TRBD2, each matching 7 bases. There are 16 residues in the CDR3. CDR1 SGDLS and CDR2 YYNGEE come from the germline V gene. The ends were cut back, 3 bases at V and 3 bases at J, with 15 bases in the middle. The CDR3 nucleotides read TGTGCCAGCAGCGGAGAGACAGGGAGGGACACCGGGGAGCTGTTTTTT. Its translation: CASSGETGRDTGELFF.

The chain joins TRBV18 to TRBJ1-4, with D tentatively TRBD1 (5 bases). CDR1 and CDR2 from the germline V gene are KGHSH and LQKENI. V was trimmed by 0 bases and J by 8 bases, leaving 13 bases between them. The CDR3 is made up of 15 amino acids. As DNA, the CDR3 is TGTGCCAGCTCACCACCAGAGACAAGGGGCGAAAAACTGTTTTTT. Translated, it gives CASSPPETRGEKLFF. Based on the CDR3 plus reference TRBV18 and TRBJ1-4, the full variable domain is NAGVMQNPRHLVRRRGQEARLRCSPMKGHSHVYWYRQLPEEGLKFMVYLQKENIIDESGMPKERFSAEFPKEGPSILRIQQVVRGDSAAYFCASSPPETRGEKLFFGSGTQLSVL.

The chain links TRBV6-4 to TRBJ1-1; D may be TRBD1 (5 bases). Trimming pared 8 bases from V and 4 bases from J, leaving 14 bases between. Germline CDR1 MRHNA, CDR2 SNTAGT. This CDR3 contains 13 residues. The CDR3 sequence is CASGKVGGTEAFF. In DNA, the CDR3 is TGTGCCAGCGGAAAGGTCGGGGGCACTGAAGCTTTCTTT.

The genes are TRBV5-6 and TRBJ2-1; 11 bases are a match to TRBD2. CDR1 and CDR2 from the germline V gene are SGHDT and YYEEEE. The CDR3 extends over 15 amino acids. The V gene end was trimmed by 4 bases and the J gene end by 4 bases; junction bases not matched to a gene: 4. CDR3 DNA sequence: TGTGCCAGCAGCGTCGGGACTAGCGGATACAATGAGCAGTTCTTC. Translation: CASSVGTSGYNEQFF.

V usage is TRBV28 and J usage is TRBJ1-1; D unresolved. From germline, CDR1 is MDHEN and CDR2 SYDVKM. Trimming took 1 base from V and 7 from J, leaving 10 bases between them. This CDR3 is built from 13 residues. CDR3 DNA sequence: TGTGCCAGCAGTTTATCAATCGAGGATGAAGCTTTCTTT. It yields the protein CASSLSIEDEAFF.

Only a few counts were recorded for this clone. This chain's CDR3 is CASSTRAKNQPQHF. CDR3 sequence (DNA): TGTGCCAGCAGCACCCGGGCCAAGAATCAGCCCCAGCATTTT. The chain has TRBV5-8 and TRBJ1-5; no clear D. This CDR3 is built from 14 residues. Germline V CDR1 and CDR2: SGHTS, YDEGEE. V gave up 4 bases and J gave up 4 bases, with 12 bases separating them.

CDR3 DNA sequence: TGTGCCAGCAGAGCGGGACTAGGGCTTTTTACTTTCTCCTACGAGCAGTACTTC. Translation: CASRAGLGLFTFSYEQYF. The rearrangement uses TRBV27 and TRBJ2-7, with 8 bases matching TRBD2. This CDR3 has 18 amino acids. With V trimmed by 6 bases and J by 0 bases, 16 bases remained unmatched. Germline-derived CDR1 and CDR2 are MNHEY and SMNVEV (reference sequence).

The rearrangement joins TRBV18 to TRBJ2-1; 12 positions agree with TRBD2. Germline values: CDR1 KGHSH, CDR2 LQKENI. The V gene end was trimmed by 2 bases and the J gene end by 0 bases; junction bases not matched to a gene: 5. The CDR3 runs 18 residues. The CDR3 DNA reads as TGTGCCAGCTCACCAGGGCTAGCGGGAGGGAGCTCCTACAATGAGCAGTTCTTC. It is translated as CASSPGLAGGSSYNEQFF.

The DNA for the CDR3 is TGTGCCTGGAGTCCCGGACCCTCCGCCGAAAAACTGTTTTTT. Its translation is CAWSPGPSAEKLFF. This chain connects TRBV30 to TRBJ1-4; D is unresolved. The length of the CDR3 is 14 residues. Trimming pared 2 bases from V and 8 bases from J, leaving 15 bases between. Germline lookup yields CDR1 GTSNPN and CDR2 SVGIG (reference sequence). Combining the CDR3 with reference TRBV30 and TRBJ1-4 gives the whole variable domain SQTIHQWPATLVQPVGSPLSLECTVEGTSNPNLYWYRQAAGRGLQLLFYSVGIGQISSEVPQNLSASRPQDRQFILSSKKLLLSDSGFYLCAWSPGPSAEKLFFGSGTQLSVL.

The rearrangement joins TRBV9 to TRBJ2-7; 9 bases fit TRBD1. V trimming: 3 bases; J trimming: 2 bases; junction bases outside the gene matches: 6. The CDR3 runs 15 residues. The germline V gene encodes CDR1 SGDLS and CDR2 YYNGEE. This CDR3 reads CASSAGQGLPYEQYF. The CDR3 coding sequence is TGTGCCAGCAGCGCCGGACAGGGGCTACCCTACGAGCAGTACTTC.